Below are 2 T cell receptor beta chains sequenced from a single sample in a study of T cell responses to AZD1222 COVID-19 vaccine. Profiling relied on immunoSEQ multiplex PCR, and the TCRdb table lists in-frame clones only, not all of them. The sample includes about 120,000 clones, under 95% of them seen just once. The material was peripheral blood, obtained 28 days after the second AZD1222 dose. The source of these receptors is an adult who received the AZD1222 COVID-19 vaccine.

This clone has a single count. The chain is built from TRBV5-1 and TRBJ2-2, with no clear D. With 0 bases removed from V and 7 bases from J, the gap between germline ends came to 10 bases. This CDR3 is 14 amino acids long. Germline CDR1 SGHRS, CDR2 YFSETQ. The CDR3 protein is CASSLAWTGGELFF. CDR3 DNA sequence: TGCGCCAGCAGCTTGGCGTGGACGGGCGGGGAGCTGTTTTTT.

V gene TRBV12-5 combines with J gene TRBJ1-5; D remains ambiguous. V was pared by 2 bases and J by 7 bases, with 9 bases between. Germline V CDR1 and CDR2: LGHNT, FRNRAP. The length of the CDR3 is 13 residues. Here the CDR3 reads CASGLREGQPQHF. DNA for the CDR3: TGTGCTAGTGGTTTGAGGGAGGGCCAGCCCCAGCATTTT.